This entry concerns a single T cell receptor (beta chain). Its matching antigen is unknown. This entry comes from a study of long-term antiretroviral therapy in people with HIV. General study findings and limits: Despite increasing after ART, diversity remained lower than that of transplant donor controls. Whereas controls had wider CDR3 length ranges, HIV repertoires had narrower ones.

They ran version v3.0 of the immunoSEQ assay at survey level. Libraries were prepared by immunoSEQ multiplex PCR; TCRdb keeps only in-frame clonotypes and omits some of them. The sample carries more than 20,000 clones, about four fifths recorded once. This receptor was identified in a man aged 50 or older with HIV. This material consisted of unsorted PBMCs, taken 0.4 years after starting antiretroviral therapy.

This CDR3 is CASNSQGRENTDTQYF. In DNA form, the CDR3 reads TGCGCCAGCAATTCGCAGGGGAGGGAGAACACAGATACGCAGTATTTT. The chain carries TRBV5-1 and TRBJ2-3, with D possibly being TRBD2 (7 bases). The CDR3 contains 16 residues. V lost 6 bases to trimming and J lost 2 bases, with 19 bases between them. Germline V lookup: CDR1 SGHRS, CDR2 YFSETQ.